The rows below give T cell receptor beta chains drawn from one sample of a study of blood T cell repertoires in COVID-19. Sequencing was performed with immunoSEQ multiplex PCR; in TCRdb, only in-frame clones are kept and a portion is missing. The sample consists of 200,000 to 300,000 clones, just under 90% of them appearing once. Sequences were obtained from peripheral blood. Receptor source: a woman between 40 and 50 years old with acute or convalescent COVID-19. Both conserved end residues are trimmed from each CDR3.

>TRBJ1-1|TRBV20-1
SARFDRGAF
>TRBJ1-5|TRBV30
AWSRDRANQPQH
>TRBJ2-2|TRBV25-1
ASSDSGDFTGELF
>TRBJ1-1|TRBV19
ASSILPDRLNTEAF
>TRBJ1-2|TRBV6-1
ASSEVDFYGYT
>TRBJ2-1|TRBV27
ASSRGSNEQF
>TRBJ2-1|TRBV18
ASSPRSGGGASYNEQF
>TRBJ1-2|TRBV5-1
ASSQPVGTGALSQGGYT
>TRBJ2-3|TRBV7-9
ASSPPGTSEGTQY
>TRBJ2-3|TRBV9
ASSVTVTGTDTQY
>TRBJ2-3|TRBV19
ASRSTSRSTDTQY
>TRBJ1-6|TRBV19
ASGQGNSPLH
>TRBJ1-6|TRBV27
ASSYQGNSPLH
>TRBJ1-3|TRBV5-1
ASSEAGAGNTIY
>TRBJ2-6|TRBV27
ASSRIQGNGANVLT
>TRBJ1-1|TRBV2
ASRALGTGKVWAF
>TRBJ2-3|TRBV29-1
SADGIAGVGDTQY
>TRBJ1-3|TRBV5-1
ASSPRTGPGSGNTIY
>TRBJ2-5|TRBV24-1
ATSELTGVEETQY
>TRBJ1-6|TRBV6-1
ASSKGTDPSRSPLH
>TRBJ2-2|TRBV27
ASSFRTGVGPGELF